This TCR beta chain was sequenced for a study of T cell repertoires in cytomegalovirus infection. Across the study: CMV epitopes in the study were HLA-C-restricted (recently identified) and HLA-B-restricted (well studied). Indicated by public TCR beta signatures were CMV infection and matching HLA type. The study, taken as a whole, reports: The ex vivo response showed dominance by HLA-C-restricted CMV-specific TCR beta clonotypes.

This clonotype was detected only a few times. Its antigen is undetermined. In TCRdb, the reads were re-called with MiXCR into one record per CDR3 protein. The top ten hold around 15% of the sample, which has about a million distinct CDR3 sequences, approximately 32% seen once. Deletions cut 2 bases from V and 5 bases from J, with 15 bases between. This CDR3 contains 16 residues. In germline, CDR1 is MNHEY, CDR2 SVGEGT. This receptor was identified in a human donor in good health (CMV status not recorded). Some clones in this sample may be carry-over from other donors' samples. V usage is TRBV6-2 or TRBV6-3 and J usage is TRBJ2-2; D possibly corresponds to TRBD2 (7 bases). This specimen was cultured CD8+ T cells from PBMCs, taken from culture after CMV antigen stimulation. CDR3: CASSYGRGAETGELFF. The CDR3 nucleotides read TGTGCCAGCAGTTACGGGAGGGGGGCCGAAACCGGGGAGCTGTTTTTT.